What follows are 5 T cell receptor beta chains derived from one specimen sequenced in a study of blood T cells in healthy people across ages. A J-beta primer mix and a sample-barcoded 5' primer were used in a second PCR of roughly 6 to 12 cycles. TCRdb processed the 5' RACE reads anew with MiXCR; each CDR3 protein has one entry. In the table there are fewer than 2,000,000 distinct CDR3 sequences, roughly two fifths of which are singletons. Input material: blood. These receptors came from a human donor in good health.

The CDR3 sequence: CASTLTLGETQYF. For the CDR3, the DNA is TGTGCCAGCACACTAACGCTTGGAGAGACCCAGTACTTC. The chain has TRBV7-2 and TRBJ2-5; D is unresolved. Germline lookup yields CDR1 SGHTA and CDR2 FQGNSA. The CDR3 is 13 residues long. V lost 7 bases to trimming and J lost 4 bases, with 13 bases between them.

About this clonotype: This may arise from a read error, as a much more abundant clone is one base away. J is TRBJ2-5 and V is TRBV29-1; 9 positions match TRBD1. Trimming at V came to 7 bases and at J to 11 bases, leaving 17 bases not matched to a gene. The germline V gene has CDR1 SQVTM and CDR2 ANQGSEA. This CDR3 has 14 amino acids. The CDR3 coding sequence is TGCAGCGCTCGAACCAGGACAGGGGTTGGAGGGCAGTACTTC. Amino acid sequence: CSARTRTGVGGQYF.

This rearrangement joins TRBV19 to TRBJ1-1, with D maybe TRBD1 (5 bases). This CDR3 contains 12 residues. Trimming cost V 3 bases and J 6 bases, with 8 bases left between them. The germline V gene encodes CDR1 LNHDA and CDR2 SQIVND (reference sequence). The chain's CDR3 is CASSMQGAEAFF. DNA for the CDR3: TGTGCCAGTAGTATGCAAGGGGCTGAAGCTTTCTTT.

As regards this clonotype: Its ends do not fully match the called genes, so a read error is possible. This chain links TRBV20-1 with TRBJ1-5, with no clear D. Germline loops: CDR1 DFQATT, CDR2 SNEGSKA (reference sequence). The CDR3 has 16 residues. CDR3: CSAMPDATSSNRPQHF. Here the CDR3 DNA reads TGCAGTGCTATGCCGGATGCGACAAGTAGCAATCGGCCCCAGCATTTT.

Only a few counts were recorded for this clonotype. The chain employs TRBV6-5 and TRBJ1-2, with D perhaps TRBD1 (5 bases). The germline V gene has CDR1 MNHEY and CDR2 SVGAGI. The CDR3 is 15 amino acids. V dropped 6 bases and J dropped 3 bases, with 17 bases sitting between them. CDR3 in amino acids: CASRPNGAGDYGYTF. In DNA form, the CDR3 reads TGTGCCAGCAGACCCAATGGGGCGGGGGACTATGGCTACACCTTC.